These 32 T cell receptor beta chains were sequenced from one sample in a study of breast tumors, draining lymph nodes, adjacent tissues. Via MiXCR, TCRdb re-called the multiplex PCR reads, giving one row per CDR3 protein. Of some 170,000 distinct CDR3 sequences listed, 30% to 40% are singletons. Breast cancer patients provided tissue from their axillary draining lymph nodes. The sequencing sample was made of axillary lymph node tissue. These receptors all stem from a female donor with breast cancer. Some clones in this sample may be carry-over from other donors' samples.

This clonotype was found a few times. This clone may be a read error of a much larger clone one base away. This chain uses TRBV7-2 with TRBJ2-3; no reliable D call. The germline V and J ends were trimmed by 6 bases and 10 bases, with 29 bases remaining between them. In germline, CDR1 is SGHTA, CDR2 FQGNSA. This CDR3 is built from 17 residues. The CDR3 here is CASRPSRVGGLTDPQYF. The CDR3 DNA reads TGTGCCAGCAGACCATCGCGAGTGGGCGGTCTCACGGATCCGCAGTATTTT.

Note on this clonotype: Given a much more abundant clone one base away, this may be a read error. The chain joins TRBV28 to TRBJ2-7; D perhaps matches TRBD2 (6 bases). V lost 2 bases to trimming and J lost 5 bases, with 16 bases between them. Germline values: CDR1 MDHEN, CDR2 SYDVKM. This CDR3 is built from 15 residues. CDR3 DNA: TGTGCCAGCAGTTTAATGCGGGGTGTGCAAGACGAGCAGTACTTC. It yields the protein CASSLMRGVQDEQYF.

This clonotype was counted many times. V and J are TRBV10-3 and TRBJ1-5; unclear D gene. The germline V gene encodes CDR1 ENHRY and CDR2 SYGVKD. The CDR3 has 14 residues. Deletions cut 0 bases from V and 4 bases from J, with 7 bases between. In nucleotides, the CDR3 is TGTGCCATCAGTGAGTCGAAAGGGAATCAGCCCCAGCATTTT. It codes for CAISESKGNQPQHF.

This clonotype was observed a handful of times. A much larger clone sits a single nucleotide away, making a read error possible. V usage is TRBV6-5 and J usage is TRBJ1-6, with D uncertain. Germline-derived CDR1 and CDR2 are MNHEY and SVGAGI. With 5 bases removed from V and 9 bases from J, the gap between germline ends came to 17 bases. The CDR3 covers 15 residues. The CDR3 loop is CASSHWGRAGSPLHF. The CDR3 bases are TGTGCCAGCAGTCACTGGGGTAGGGCGGGTTCACCCCTCCACTTT.

This clonotype was detected a few times. Sequence at one end of the junction differs from germline and may be a read error. The chain employs TRBV2 and TRBJ1-2, with D perhaps matching TRBD1 (5 bases). There are 13 residues in the CDR3. Germline-derived CDR1 and CDR2 are SNHLY and FYNNEI. CDR3 DNA sequence: TGTGCCAGCAGTGATACGGGGGGGTATGGCTACACCTTT. Translation: CASSDTGGYGYTF.

This chain connects TRBV20-1 to TRBJ2-3, with 7 bases identical to TRBD2. This CDR3 is 14 amino acids long. The V segment lost 3 bases and the J segment 5 bases; nucleotides outside the gene matches: 8. Germline-derived CDR1 and CDR2 are DFQATT and SNEGSKA (reference sequence). CDR3: CSASWRERGDTQYF. The CDR3 DNA is TGCAGTGCTAGTTGGCGGGAGAGAGGAGATACGCAGTATTTT.

Only a few counts were recorded for this clonotype. The rearrangement uses TRBV6-2 or TRBV6-3 and TRBJ2-7, with D possibly being TRBD1 (5 bases). The CDR3 spans 18 residues. The ends were cut back, 5 bases at V and 0 bases at J, with 23 bases in the middle. Germline CDR1 and CDR2: MNHEY and SVGEGT. CDR3 residues: CASSHPTNNQGPSYEQYF. The CDR3 DNA reads as TGTGCCAGCAGTCACCCAACCAATAATCAGGGCCCCTCCTACGAGCAGTACTTC.

This clonotype has just a few counts. This chain connects TRBV19 to TRBJ1-1; D not resolved. The germline V gene has CDR1 LNHDA and CDR2 SQIVND (reference sequence). The CDR3 runs to 14 residues. V was trimmed by 1 base and J by 5 bases, leaving 11 bases between them. The CDR3 coding sequence is TGTGCCAGTAGTATAGGAGGTGGAAGGACTGAAGCTTTCTTT. Translating gives CASSIGGGRTEAFF.

This clonotype appeared many times. The rearrangement uses TRBV9 and TRBJ1-1; D is possibly TRBD1 (6 bases). Trimming left V 2 bases short and J 6 bases short, with 14 bases between. CDR3 length equals 14 residues. Germline values: CDR1 SGDLS, CDR2 YYNGEE. The CDR3 sequence is CASSVSTGSAEAFF. CDR3 DNA: TGTGCCAGCAGCGTGTCCACAGGGTCAGCTGAAGCTTTCTTT.

This clonotype was seen many times. This chain uses TRBV30 with TRBJ2-7, with 10 nucleotides matching TRBD2. V gave up 2 bases and J gave up 6 bases; unmatched junction bases: 10. Per germline, CDR1 GTSNPN and CDR2 SVGIG (reference sequence). The CDR3 has 15 residues. CDR3 sequence reads: CAWSIKIAGGTEQYF. Written as DNA, the CDR3 is TGTGCCTGGAGTATAAAAATAGCGGGAGGAACCGAGCAGTACTTC.

This chain connects TRBV30 to TRBJ1-6, with 7 positions matching TRBD1. The CDR3 contains 13 residues. V shed 7 bases and J 5 bases; nucleotides not matched to a gene: 5. Germline CDR1 is GTSNPN and CDR2 is SVGIG (reference sequence). Here the CDR3 reads CASATGDNSPLHF. Here the CDR3 DNA reads TGTGCCTCCGCAACAGGGGATAATTCACCCCTCCACTTT. Complete variable domain (other parts from reference TRBV30 and TRBJ1-6): SQTIHQWPATLVQPVGSPLSLECTVEGTSNPNLYWYRQAAGRGLQLLFYSVGIGQISSEVPQNLSASRPQDRQFILSSKKLLLSDSGFYLCASATGDNSPLHFGNGTRLTVT.

The sample holds a few counts of this clonotype. Being one base from a much bigger clone, this may be a read error. The J gene is TRBJ1-2, the V gene TRBV4-1, with D perhaps TRBD1 (5 bases). The CDR3 has 12 amino acids. Germline assignment: CDR1 MGHRA and CDR2 YSYEKL. The CDR3 region is CASSDGGYGHTF. The CDR3, as DNA: TGCGCCAGCTCAGACGGGGGATATGGCCACACCTTC.

A single count supports this clonotype. A read error may explain this, as a much larger clone is one base away. V gene TRBV6-2 or TRBV6-3 combines with J gene TRBJ2-7; D possibly uses TRBD1 or TRBD2 (6 bases each). Per the germline V gene, CDR1 is MNHEY and CDR2 is SVGEGT. The CDR3 is 13 amino acids. The CDR3 coding sequence is TGTGCCAGCAGTGGAGACGGGGGCTACGAGCGGTACTTC. It translates to CASSGDGGYERYF.

This clonotype occurred a few times. One end of the junction is discordant with germline, which a read error may explain. The chain is built from TRBV14 and TRBJ1-2; D is unresolved. This CDR3 is 15 amino acids long. The germline CDR1 and CDR2 sequences are SGHDN and FVKESK. CDR3 residues: CASSQVDFMGYGSTF. The CDR3 nucleotides read TGTGCCAGCAGCCAAGTGGACTTCATGGGCTATGGCTCCACCTTC.

The sample holds many counts of this clonotype. The chain's CDR3 is CASSRSGAESYEQYF. Written as DNA, the CDR3 is TGTGCCAGCAGCCGCTCGGGGGCAGAGTCCTACGAGCAGTACTTC. V gene TRBV4-2 combines with J gene TRBJ2-7, with D possibly called TRBD1 or TRBD2 (6 bases each). Germline V lookup: CDR1 LGHNA, CDR2 YNFKEQ. V lost 4 bases and J lost 1, with 14 bases in between. The CDR3 spans 15 residues.

This clonotype occurred many times. Here the CDR3 DNA reads TGTGCCACCAGTGATTCAAAGACGGCCCCCGCTTCTCGAAGCTCCTACGAGCAGTACTTC. Translating gives CATSDSKTAPASRSSYEQYF. The chain employs TRBV24-1 and TRBJ2-7; D is unclear. Between the trimmed V and J ends, which lost 2 bases and 0 bases, there was a span of 25 bases. Germline loops: CDR1 KGHDR, CDR2 SFDVKD. The CDR3 loop spans 20 amino acids.

The chain carries TRBV7-3 and TRBJ2-1, with D perhaps matching TRBD2 (6 bases). Trimming shortened V by 6 bases and J by 4 bases, and 10 bases separated the two germline ends. The CDR3 loop spans 13 amino acids. The germline V gene has CDR1 SGHTA and CDR2 FQGTGA. Here the CDR3 DNA reads TGTGCCAGCAGACCGGGAGTGTACAATGAGCAGTTCTTC. Encoded protein: CASRPGVYNEQFF.

Concerning this clonotype: Relative to the germline gene, one junction end is altered; a read error may explain this. The chain recombines TRBV6-5 with TRBJ2-7; a weak D match, TRBD2 (6 bases). CDR1 and CDR2 (germline): MNHEY, SVGAGI. The CDR3 is 15 residues long. In DNA form, the CDR3 reads TGTGCCAGCAGTCACTCGGGCGGGATTCCCTACGAGCAGTACTTC. It specifies CASSHSGGIPYEQYF.

This clonotype was found a few times. V gene TRBV12-3 or TRBV12-4 combines with J gene TRBJ1-1; 9 bases are shared with TRBD1. The CDR3 sequence is 15 residues long. J gave up 5 bases and V 5 bases, and 9 bases lay outside the gene matches. Here the CDR3 reads CASSGGDRDGTEAFF. CDR3 coding DNA: TGTGCCAGCAGTGGGGGGGACAGGGATGGGACTGAAGCTTTCTTT.

The chain is built from TRBV15 and TRBJ2-3; 12 nucleotides agree with TRBD2. The CDR3 contains 17 residues. The germline gives CDR1 LNHNV, CDR2 YYDKDF (reference sequence). With 0 bases clipped from V and 8 bases from J, the junction kept 9 bases outside the gene matches. The CDR3 reads CATSRDTLAGGLGTQYF. CDR3 sequence (DNA): TGTGCCACCAGCAGAGACACCCTAGCGGGGGGGCTGGGTACGCAGTATTTT.

This clonotype was found many times. The chain is built from TRBV11-2 and TRBJ2-2, with no clear D. The V gene lost 1 base and the J gene lost 8 bases, with 11 bases spanning the gap. Germline CDR1 SGHAT, CDR2 FQNNGV. The CDR3 extends over 14 amino acids. This CDR3 is CASSLGTSGGELFF. The CDR3 DNA sequence: TGTGCCAGCAGCTTAGGCACCTCAGGAGGGGAGCTGTTTTTT.

This clonotype was counted a few times. The chain is built from TRBV18 and TRBJ1-2; D gene unclear. Germline values: CDR1 KGHSH, CDR2 LQKENI. The CDR3 runs to 17 residues. Trimming shortened V by 2 bases and J by 0 bases, and 16 bases separated the two germline ends. CDR3 DNA: TGTGCCAGCTCACCAAATGCCCCCGGACGGACTAACTATGGCTACACCTTC. It translates to CASSPNAPGRTNYGYTF.

This chain connects TRBV19 to TRBJ1-1; D call uncertain. In germline, CDR1 is LNHDA, CDR2 SQIVND (reference sequence). V lost 1 base, J lost 1 base, and 7 bases lay in between. The CDR3 runs 14 residues. The DNA of the CDR3 is TGTGCCAGTAGTATAGGGCTCCCGAACACTGAAGCTTTCTTT. Protein product: CASSIGLPNTEAFF. Using reference TRBV19 and TRBJ1-1 for the parts outside the CDR3, the full variable domain is DGGITQSPKYLFRKEGQNVTLSCEQNLNHDAMYWYRQDPGQGLRLIYYSQIVNDFQKGDIAEGYSVSREKKESFPLTVTSAQKNPTAFYLCASSIGLPNTEAFFGQGTRLTVV.

This clonotype was seen ten or more times. The chain couples TRBV5-4 to TRBJ2-3, with 10 bases aligning to TRBD2. CDR3 length: 16 amino acids. The V gene's germline CDR1 is SGHNT and CDR2 YYREEE (reference sequence). The trim removed 2 bases at V and 2 bases at J, leaving 5 bases unmatched. In DNA form, the CDR3 reads TGTGCCAGCAGCTTATATCTAGCGGGAGCCACAGATACGCAGTATTTT. This sequence encodes CASSLYLAGATDTQYF.

This clonotype was observed many times. The gene calls are TRBV14 and TRBJ2-7; D uncertain. V was shortened by 1 base and J by 0 bases, with 7 bases between the two germline ends. CDR3 length: 14 amino acids. Germline values: CDR1 SGHDN, CDR2 FVKESK. The CDR3 nucleotides are TGTGCCAGCAGCCAAGCCTGGGGCTCCTACGAGCAGTACTTC. Protein: CASSQAWGSYEQYF.

Turning to this clonotype: One junction end does not reproduce the germline sequence, and a read error may be involved. The genes are TRBV5-6 and TRBJ1-3; D gene uncertain. Germline values: CDR1 SGHDT, CDR2 YYEEEE. The CDR3 extends over 15 amino acids. The CDR3 sequence is CAGSLSRLSGNTIYF. Written as DNA, the CDR3 is TGTGCCGGCAGCTTGAGCAGGCTTTCTGGAAACACCATATACTTT.

This clonotype was seen a few times. The chain employs TRBV18 and TRBJ2-7; maybe TRBD1 (6 bases). Germline V lookup: CDR1 KGHSH, CDR2 LQKENI. The ends were cut back, 3 bases at V and 0 bases at J, with 9 bases in the middle. The CDR3 runs to 14 residues. The chain's CDR3 is CASSPRGSSYEQYF. CDR3 in DNA: TGTGCCAGCTCACCGAGGGGGAGCTCCTACGAGCAGTACTTC.

The chain uses TRBV20-1 and TRBJ1-2, with D unresolved. CDR1 is DFQATT, CDR2 SNEGSKA, per germline (reference sequence). The CDR3 totals 13 residues. Trimming stripped 6 bases from V and 6 bases from J, with 17 bases between. Written as DNA, the CDR3 is TGCAGTGCCCTTATCAAGGGCCACCATGGCTACACCTTC. It specifies CSALIKGHHGYTF.

Ten or more counts support this clonotype. The V call is TRBV27, the J call TRBJ2-7; D call uncertain. V lost 3 bases to trimming and J lost 2 bases, with 8 bases between them. From germline, CDR1 is MNHEY and CDR2 SMNVEV (reference sequence). The CDR3 runs 13 residues. In DNA, the CDR3 is TGTGCCAGCAGTTTCGGCAGGACCTACGAGCAGTACTTC. Translation: CASSFGRTYEQYF.

This clonotype was counted many times. V gene TRBV7-9 combines with J gene TRBJ1-2; 10 bases are shared with TRBD1. Germline CDR1 is SEHNR and CDR2 is FQNEAQ (reference sequence). V lost 5 bases to trimming and J lost 6 bases; unmatched junction nucleotides: 12. The CDR3 length is 16 residues. CDR3 region: CASSLTTGTGANGYTF. The CDR3 nucleotides are TGTGCCAGCAGCCTGACGACCGGGACAGGGGCAAATGGCTACACCTTC.

This clonotype was seen a handful of times. V is TRBV28 and J is TRBJ2-1; no clear D. Trimming removed 5 bases at V and 9 bases at J, with 20 bases between. The CDR3 totals 15 residues. Per germline, CDR1 MDHEN and CDR2 SYDVKM. The CDR3 sequence is CASSPPGATTIEQFF. The CDR3 region has the DNA TGTGCCAGCAGTCCCCCCGGTGCCACAACGATTGAGCAGTTCTTC.

This clonotype came up many times. The rearrangement joins TRBV20-1 to TRBJ2-5; weak D call: TRBD1 (5 bases). The CDR3 consists of 13 residues. Per germline, CDR1 DFQATT and CDR2 SNEGSKA (reference sequence). The V gene lost 1 base and the J gene lost 6 bases, with 12 bases spanning the gap. The CDR3 DNA is TGCAGTGCTAGAGGGATGCAGGGTCAGACCCAGTACTTC. Translated: CSARGMQGQTQYF.